This TCR beta chain was identified in a study of tumor and adjacent non-tumor tissue in lung cancer. CDR1 is SGHAT and CDR2 is FQNNGV in the germline V gene. With 6 bases removed from V and 7 bases from J, the gap between germline ends came to 19 bases. The CDR3 runs to 14 residues. As to this clonotype: No antigen is known for it.

Study-wide results and limits: Tumor repertoires had a smaller top 100 clone share than normal lung.

Three rounds of nested PCR, following a modified ARM-PCR protocol, produced the TCRbeta library. TCRdb passed the multiplex PCR reads through MiXCR, listing each CDR3 protein once. The table includes approximately 120,000 distinct CDR3 sequences, 62% detected once. RNA was extracted from bulk tissue without any cell sorting. Distant lung tissue was collected more than 3 cm away from the tumor edge. Specimen: distant non-tumor lung tissue. The receptor was isolated from a man in his sixties with non-small cell lung cancer. The rearrangement links TRBV11-2 to TRBJ2-7; a possible D gene is TRBD1 (5 bases). CDR3 sequence: CASSQQVGLYEQYF. CDR3 nucleotides: TGTGCCAGCAGTCAACAGGTGGGTCTCTATGAGCAGTACTTC.